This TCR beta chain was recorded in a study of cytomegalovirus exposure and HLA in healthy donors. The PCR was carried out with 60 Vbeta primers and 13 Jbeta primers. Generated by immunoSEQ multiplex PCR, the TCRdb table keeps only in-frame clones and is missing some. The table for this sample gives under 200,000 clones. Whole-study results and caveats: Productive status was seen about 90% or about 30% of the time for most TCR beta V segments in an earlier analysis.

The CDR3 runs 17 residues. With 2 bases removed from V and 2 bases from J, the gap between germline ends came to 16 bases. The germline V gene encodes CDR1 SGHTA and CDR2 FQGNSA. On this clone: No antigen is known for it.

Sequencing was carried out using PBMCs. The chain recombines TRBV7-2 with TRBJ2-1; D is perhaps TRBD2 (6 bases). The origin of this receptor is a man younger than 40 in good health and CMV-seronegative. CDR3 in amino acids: CASSLISLATTYNEQFF. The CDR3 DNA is TGTGCCAGCAGCTTAATCTCCCTAGCGACGACCTACAATGAGCAGTTCTTC.